This entry features one T cell receptor beta chain sequence. Antigen unknown. Healthy individuals of Caucasian origin from Russia, aged 6 to 90, served as donors. Trimming stripped 2 bases from V and 7 bases from J, with 12 bases between. This CDR3 spans 13 amino acids. The germline V gene encodes CDR1 SGHRS and CDR2 YFSETQ. The data were obtained in a study of blood T cells in healthy people across ages. Study-level findings and limits: More naive CD4+ cells and higher diversity marked long-lived donors relative to aged donors.

The authors ran a second PCR of 7 to 11 cycles using a sample-barcoded 5' primer and a J-beta primer mix. Each CDR3 protein gets one entry after TCRdb re-called the 5' RACE reads with MiXCR. The profile covers under 2 million distinct CDR3 sequences, with about 32% appearing a single time and about 11% taken by the ten largest. The sequenced sample consisted of blood. The chain joins TRBV5-1 to TRBJ1-1, with no clear D. This sequence originates from a woman in her twenties or thirties in good health. CDR3 amino acids: CASSLPGASEAFF. The CDR3 DNA is TGCGCCAGCAGCTTACCAGGTGCGAGTGAAGCTTTCTTT.